This entry features one T cell receptor beta chain sequence. These data originate in a study of blood T cell repertoires in COVID-19. V dropped 0 bases and J dropped 8; count of bases not matched to a gene: 7. The CDR3 is 15 amino acids. Germline values: CDR1 SGHDN, CDR2 FVKESK. Libraries were prepared by immunoSEQ multiplex PCR; TCRdb keeps only in-frame clonotypes and omits some of them. The sample lists some 260,000 clones; just over 85% were seen once. The sequencing sample was made of peripheral blood. The sequence was collected from a man at least 80 years old with acute or convalescent COVID-19. The chain employs TRBV14 and TRBJ1-2; 9 positions match TRBD1. The CDR3 sequence: CASSQDLTGGSGYTF. CDR3 coding DNA: TGTGCCAGCAGCCAAGATCTTACAGGGGGCTCCGGCTACACCTTC. The whole variable domain, remainder taken from reference TRBV14 and TRBJ1-2, is EAGVTQFPSHSVIEKGQTVTLRCDPISGHDNLYWYRRVMGKEIKFLLHFVKESKQDESGMPNNRFLAERTGGTYSTLKVQPAELEDSGVYFCASSQDLTGGSGYTFGSGTRLTVV.